The 21 T cell receptor beta chains reported below all come from one sample, sequenced in a study of patients and donors after allogeneic stem cell transplantation. MiXCR, run by TCRdb on the RT-PCR reads, gives a single entry per CDR3 protein. The data hold about 960,000 distinct CDR3 sequences, with over 15% observed a single time. Sample: blood, either unsorted or a sorted T cell fraction (not recorded which). The receptor source for this set is a human donor who was either an allogeneic HSCT recipient or a stem cell or donor lymphocyte infusion donor (not recorded which). It is not recorded whose cells these are; they may come from a transplant donor.

The V gene is TRBV6-2 or TRBV6-3, the J gene TRBJ1-1; unclear D gene. Germline CDR1 is MNHEY and CDR2 is SVGEGT. The CDR3 is 15 residues long. Trimming removed 8 bases from V and 1 base from J, with 17 bases in between. CDR3 region: CASGAFGPQNTEAFF. CDR3 coding DNA: TGTGCCAGCGGCGCTTTCGGACCGCAGAACACTGAAGCTTTCTTT.

The chain carries TRBV29-1 and TRBJ2-1; 15 nucleotides match TRBD2. The CDR3 runs to 14 residues. V lost 6 bases and J lost 9; bases outside the gene matches: 6. Germline V CDR1 and CDR2: SQVTM, ANQGSEA. The CDR3 sequence is CSVGLAGGPGEQFF. CDR3 sequence (DNA): TGCAGCGTAGGACTAGCGGGAGGGCCTGGTGAGCAGTTCTTC.

The chain carries TRBV4-2 and TRBJ1-5; the D gene is possibly TRBD1 (5 bases). The CDR3 sequence is 17 residues long. Germline CDR1 is LGHNA and CDR2 is YNFKEQ. V gave up 4 bases and J gave up 2 bases, with 18 bases separating them. The CDR3: CASSRGGGGEGNQPQHF. DNA for the CDR3: TGTGCCAGCAGCCGAGGAGGCGGAGGGGAGGGCAATCAGCCCCAGCATTTT.

Ten or more counts support this clonotype. This sequence joins TRBV12-3 or TRBV12-4 and TRBJ1-1; TRBD1 aligns across 7 bases. V lost 2 bases and J lost 7; bases outside the gene matches: 7. This CDR3 has 14 residues. In DNA, the CDR3 is TGTGCCAGCAGTTTATTCGAGGGGGCGGGTGAAGCTTTCTTT. Translated, it gives CASSLFEGAGEAFF.

This clonotype was detected a few times. CDR3 residues: CASRTTAGNTIYF. CDR3 bases: TGTGCCAGCAGAACGACAGCTGGAAACACCATATATTTT. This rearrangement joins TRBV12-3 or TRBV12-4 to TRBJ1-3, with a possible D match to TRBD1 (5 bases). This CDR3 contains 13 residues. V dropped 6 bases and J dropped 2 bases, with 8 bases sitting between them.

The chain couples TRBV20-1 to TRBJ2-7; TRBD2 might be the D (6 bases). Trimming stripped 5 bases from V and 9 bases from J, with 23 bases between. The CDR3 is 14 amino acids. Looked up from germline, CDR1 is DFQATT and CDR2 is SNEGSKA (reference sequence). The DNA of the CDR3 is TGCAGTGCTCGCCGCGGGATTCCCTTAATAGGGCAGTACTTC. This translates into CSARRGIPLIGQYF.

The table lists this clonotype with a few counts. The genes are TRBV20-1 and TRBJ1-3, with D tentatively TRBD1 (5 bases). Trimming left V 7 bases short and J 1 base short, with 11 bases between. CDR1 and CDR2 (germline): DFQATT, SNEGSKA (reference sequence). CDR3 size: 13 residues. DNA of the CDR3: TGCAGTGGTCAGGGAATATCTGGAAACACCATATATTTT. It is translated as CSGQGISGNTIYF.

V gene TRBV30 combines with J gene TRBJ1-4; D unresolved. The length of the CDR3 is 13 residues. Germline CDR1 GTSNPN, CDR2 SVGIG (reference sequence). V lost 3 bases, J lost 8 bases, and 13 bases lay in between. The CDR3 is CAWSVAYGEKLFF. CDR3 DNA sequence: TGTGCCTGGAGCGTCGCATATGGGGAAAAACTGTTTTTT.

The genes are TRBV20-1 and TRBJ1-3; D remains unclear. The ends were cut back, 3 bases at V and 4 bases at J, with 13 bases in the middle. This CDR3 region has 14 residues. Per germline, CDR1 DFQATT and CDR2 SNEGSKA (reference sequence). The CDR3 loop is CSASVGGLGNTIYF. Written as DNA, the CDR3 is TGCAGTGCTAGTGTTGGCGGACTCGGAAACACCATATATTTT.

This clonotype was seen more than once but under ten times. The genes are TRBV19 and TRBJ1-1; 8 nucleotides agree with TRBD1. V shed 4 bases and J 4 bases; nucleotides not matched to a gene: 2. The CDR3 runs to 13 residues. In germline, CDR1 is LNHDA, CDR2 SQIVND (reference sequence). The CDR3 sequence: CASSKQGGTEAFF. The CDR3, as DNA: TGTGCCAGTAGTAAACAGGGGGGCACTGAAGCTTTCTTT.

The rearrangement joins TRBV4-1 to TRBJ1-5; D ambiguous. The CDR3 is 17 residues long. The V end lost 4 bases, the J end lost 0 bases, and 16 bases lay between the germline ends. The germline V gene encodes CDR1 MGHRA and CDR2 YSYEKL. CDR3 amino acids: CASSPNPTGISNQPQHF. As DNA, the CDR3 is TGCGCCAGCAGCCCAAACCCGACGGGTATTAGCAATCAGCCCCAGCATTTT.

V and J are TRBV27 and TRBJ2-4, with no clear D. V lost 3 bases and J lost 6, with 12 bases in between. CDR3 length: 14 residues. Germline CDR1 MNHEY, CDR2 SMNVEV (reference sequence). The CDR3: CASSFSGVVNIQYF. CDR3 DNA: TGTGCCAGCAGTTTTAGTGGGGTGGTAAACATTCAGTACTTC.

The rearrangement uses TRBV15 and TRBJ1-6; TRBD1 agrees at 7 bases. Germline CDR1 is LNHNV and CDR2 is YYDKDF (reference sequence). The junction had 7 bases not matched to a gene; V was cut back by 5 bases and J by 0 bases. The CDR3 has 17 residues. The CDR3 region is CATSLDRLSSYNSPLHF. CDR3 in DNA: TGTGCCACCAGCTTGGACAGGCTAAGCTCCTATAATTCACCCCTCCACTTT.

This clonotype has only a few counts. The chain's CDR3 is CASIGNQETQYF. CDR3 DNA: TGCGCCAGCATTGGGAACCAAGAGACCCAGTACTTC. The chain uses TRBV10-2 and TRBJ2-5; no reliable D call. Germline V lookup: CDR1 WSHSY, CDR2 SAAADI. The V end was cut by 7 bases, the J end by 0 bases, with 6 bases between. This CDR3 has 12 residues.

CDR3 sequence reads: CATSDPRGLEREQFF. The CDR3, as DNA: TGTGCCACCAGTGATCCCCGGGGACTAGAACGTGAGCAGTTCTTC. V gene TRBV24-1 combines with J gene TRBJ2-1; 8 bases match TRBD2. V trimming: 3 bases; J trimming: 9 bases; junction bases outside the gene matches: 9. This CDR3 is 15 amino acids long. CDR1 is KGHDR, CDR2 SFDVKD, per germline.

The rearrangement uses TRBV5-5 and TRBJ2-2; 11 bases map to TRBD2. Trimming cost V 3 bases and J 2 bases; bases outside gene matches: 9. Germline V gene data show CDR1 as SGHKS and CDR2 as YYEKEE (reference sequence). CDR3 size: 18 residues. The CDR3: CASSWGGLAGGNTGELFF. The CDR3 region has the DNA TGTGCCAGCAGCTGGGGGGGCCTAGCGGGAGGTAACACCGGGGAGCTGTTTTTT.

Only a few counts were recorded for this clonotype. The junction departs from the called germline gene at one end, perhaps through a read error. The chain combines TRBV2 with TRBJ2-7, with 8 bases that match TRBD1. CDR3 length equals 11 residues. Germline values: CDR1 SNHLY, CDR2 FYNNEI. CDR3 loop: CASSERDRSNF. CDR3 nucleotides: TGTGCCAGCAGTGAACGGGACAGGTCAAACTTC.

The V call is TRBV4-3, the J call TRBJ1-2, with 7 positions matching TRBD1. The CDR3 has 14 residues. The ends lost 5 bases at V and 4 bases at J; junction bases unmatched: 7. Germline V gene sequence: CDR1 LGHNA, CDR2 YSLEER. DNA of the CDR3: TGCGCCAGCAGCGCGCAGGGGGGGGTCTATGGCTACACCTTC. Protein: CASSAQGGVYGYTF.

The chain has TRBV18 and TRBJ2-1; the D gene is possibly TRBD2 (5 bases). Trimming pared 0 bases from V and 9 bases from J, leaving 9 bases between. The germline CDR1 and CDR2 sequences are KGHSH and LQKENI. The CDR3 contains 13 residues. In DNA form, the CDR3 reads TGTGCCAGCTCACCACCGTCTAGCACTGAGCAGTTCTTC. Protein sequence: CASSPPSSTEQFF.

This clonotype was picked up a small number of times. The CDR3 spells CSARDSEAFF. The CDR3 nucleotides are TGCAGTGCCCGAGACAGCGAAGCTTTCTTT. The chain links TRBV20-1 to TRBJ1-1; weak D call: TRBD1 (5 bases). Germline V gene data show CDR1 as DFQATT and CDR2 as SNEGSKA (reference sequence). V dropped 6 bases and J dropped 8 bases, with 10 bases sitting between them. The CDR3 is 10 amino acids.

This chain connects TRBV3-1 to TRBJ2-2; D not resolved. The CDR3 sequence is 16 residues long. The V and J ends lost 1 base and 5 bases respectively, with 14 bases between them. Germline loops: CDR1 LGHDT, CDR2 YNNKEL (reference sequence). For the CDR3, the DNA is TGTGCCAGCAGCCAAGGTATGAGACGGAGAACCGGGGAGCTGTTTTTT. Its translation is CASSQGMRRRTGELFF.